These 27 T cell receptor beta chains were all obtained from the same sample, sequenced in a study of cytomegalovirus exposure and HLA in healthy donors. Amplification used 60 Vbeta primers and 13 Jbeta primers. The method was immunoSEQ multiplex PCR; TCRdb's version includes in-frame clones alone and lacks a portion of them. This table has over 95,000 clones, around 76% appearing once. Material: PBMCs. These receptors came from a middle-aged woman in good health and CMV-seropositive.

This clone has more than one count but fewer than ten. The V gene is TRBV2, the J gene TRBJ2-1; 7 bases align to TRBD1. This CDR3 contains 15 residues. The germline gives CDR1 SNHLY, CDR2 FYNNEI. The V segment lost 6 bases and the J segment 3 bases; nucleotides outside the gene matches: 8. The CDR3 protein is CASSQTGSDYNEQFF. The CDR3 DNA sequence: TGTGCCAGCAGCCAGACAGGGTCAGACTACAATGAGCAGTTCTTC.

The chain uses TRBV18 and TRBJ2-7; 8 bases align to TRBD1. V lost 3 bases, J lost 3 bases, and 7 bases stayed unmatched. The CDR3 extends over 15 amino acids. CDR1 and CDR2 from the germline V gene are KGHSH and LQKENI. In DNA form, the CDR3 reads TGTGCCAGCTCACCCCGGGACAGGCTCCACTACGAGCAGTACTTC. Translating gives CASSPRDRLHYEQYF.

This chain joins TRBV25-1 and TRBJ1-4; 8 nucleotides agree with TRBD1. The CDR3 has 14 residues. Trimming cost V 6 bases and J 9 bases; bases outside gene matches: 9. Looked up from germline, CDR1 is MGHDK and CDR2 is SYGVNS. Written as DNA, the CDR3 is TGTGCCAGCAGAGGTCAGGGGGCTTTTAAAAAACTGTTTTTT. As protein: CASRGQGAFKKLFF. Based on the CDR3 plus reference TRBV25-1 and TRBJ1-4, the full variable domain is EADIYQTPRYLVIGTGKKITLECSQTMGHDKMYWYQQDPGMELHLIHYSYGVNSTEKGDLSSESTVSRIRTEHFPLTLESARPSHTSQYLCASRGQGAFKKLFFGSGTQLSVL.

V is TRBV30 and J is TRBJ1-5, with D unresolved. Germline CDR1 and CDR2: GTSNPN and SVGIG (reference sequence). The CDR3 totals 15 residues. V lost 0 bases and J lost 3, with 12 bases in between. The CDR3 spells CAWSVNSDFNQPQHF. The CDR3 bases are TGTGCCTGGAGTGTAAATAGTGATTTCAATCAGCCCCAGCATTTT.

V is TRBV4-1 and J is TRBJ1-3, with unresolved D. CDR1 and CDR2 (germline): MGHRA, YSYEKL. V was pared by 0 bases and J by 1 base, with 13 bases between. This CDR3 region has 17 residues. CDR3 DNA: TGCGCCAGCAGCCAAGAAGTAAGCGGCCTATCTGGAAACACCATATATTTT. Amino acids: CASSQEVSGLSGNTIYF.

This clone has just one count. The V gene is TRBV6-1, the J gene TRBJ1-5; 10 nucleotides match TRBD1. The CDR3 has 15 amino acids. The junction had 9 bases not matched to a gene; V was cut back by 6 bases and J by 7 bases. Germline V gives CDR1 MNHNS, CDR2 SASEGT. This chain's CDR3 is CASRPGQGLGQPQHF. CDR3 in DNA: TGTGCCAGCAGACCGGGACAGGGGTTAGGGCAGCCCCAGCATTTT.

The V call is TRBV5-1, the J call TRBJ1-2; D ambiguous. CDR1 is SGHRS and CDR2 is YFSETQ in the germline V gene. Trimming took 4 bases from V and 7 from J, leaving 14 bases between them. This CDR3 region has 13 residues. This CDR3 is CASSDGLIPGYTF. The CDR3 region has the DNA TGCGCCAGCAGCGACGGACTTATTCCTGGCTACACCTTC.

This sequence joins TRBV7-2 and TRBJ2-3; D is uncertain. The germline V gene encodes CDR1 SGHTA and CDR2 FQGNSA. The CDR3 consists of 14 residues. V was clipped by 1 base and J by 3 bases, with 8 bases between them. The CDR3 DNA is TGTGCCAGCAGCTTAGACTATCAAACAGATACGCAGTATTTT. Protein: CASSLDYQTDTQYF.

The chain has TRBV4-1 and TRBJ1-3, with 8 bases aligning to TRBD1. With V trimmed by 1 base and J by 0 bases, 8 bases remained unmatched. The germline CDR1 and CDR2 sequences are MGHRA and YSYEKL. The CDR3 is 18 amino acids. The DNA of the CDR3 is TGCGCCAGCAGCCAAGCAGGGGGCAGAGCTCTCTCTGGAAACACCATATATTTT. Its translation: CASSQAGGRALSGNTIYF.

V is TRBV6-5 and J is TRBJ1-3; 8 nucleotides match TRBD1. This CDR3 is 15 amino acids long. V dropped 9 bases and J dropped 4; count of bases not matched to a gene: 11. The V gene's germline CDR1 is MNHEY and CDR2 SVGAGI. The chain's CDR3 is CASTSGGSLGNTIYF. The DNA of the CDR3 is TGTGCCAGTACGTCAGGGGGCTCCCTAGGAAACACCATATATTTT.

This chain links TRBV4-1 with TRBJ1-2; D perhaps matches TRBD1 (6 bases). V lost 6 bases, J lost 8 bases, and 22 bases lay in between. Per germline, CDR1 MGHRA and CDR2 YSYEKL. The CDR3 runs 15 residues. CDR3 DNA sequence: TGCGCCAGCAGACAGCCAACCAGGGGAGTAAGGGGCTACACCTTC. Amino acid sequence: CASRQPTRGVRGYTF.

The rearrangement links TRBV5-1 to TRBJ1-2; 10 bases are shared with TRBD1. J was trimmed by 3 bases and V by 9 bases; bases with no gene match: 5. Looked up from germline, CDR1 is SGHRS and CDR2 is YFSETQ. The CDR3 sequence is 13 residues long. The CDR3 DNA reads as TGCGCCACCGGGACAGGGGAGTACTATGGCTACACCTTC. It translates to CATGTGEYYGYTF.

CDR3 sequence (DNA): TGTGCCAGTAGTGACGGACAGGGGGGGGCGGGGACTGAAGCTTTCTTT. It specifies CASSDGQGGAGTEAFF. V usage is TRBV19 and J usage is TRBJ1-1; 10 positions match TRBD1. Germline CDR1 is LNHDA and CDR2 is SQIVND (reference sequence). The junction had 11 bases not matched to a gene; V was cut back by 5 bases and J by 5 bases. The CDR3 extends over 16 amino acids.

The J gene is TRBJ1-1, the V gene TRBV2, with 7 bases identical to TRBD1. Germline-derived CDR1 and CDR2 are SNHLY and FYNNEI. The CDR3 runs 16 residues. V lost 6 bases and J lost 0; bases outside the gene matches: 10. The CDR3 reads CASSLRPGTVNTEAFF. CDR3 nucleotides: TGTGCCAGCAGCTTACGACCGGGGACAGTGAACACTGAAGCTTTCTTT.

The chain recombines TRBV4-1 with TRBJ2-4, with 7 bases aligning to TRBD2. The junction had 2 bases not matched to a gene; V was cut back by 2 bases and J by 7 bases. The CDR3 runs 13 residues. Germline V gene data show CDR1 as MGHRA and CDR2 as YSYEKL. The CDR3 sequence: CASSQTGGNIQYF. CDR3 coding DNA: TGCGCCAGCAGCCAAACCGGGGGGAACATTCAGTACTTC.

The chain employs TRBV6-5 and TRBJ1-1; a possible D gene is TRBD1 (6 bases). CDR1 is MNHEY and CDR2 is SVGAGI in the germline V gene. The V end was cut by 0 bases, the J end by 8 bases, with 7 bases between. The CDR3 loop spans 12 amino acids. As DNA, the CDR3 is TGTGCCAGCAGTTACTCCGGACAGGAAGCTTTCTTT. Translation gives CASSYSGQEAFF.

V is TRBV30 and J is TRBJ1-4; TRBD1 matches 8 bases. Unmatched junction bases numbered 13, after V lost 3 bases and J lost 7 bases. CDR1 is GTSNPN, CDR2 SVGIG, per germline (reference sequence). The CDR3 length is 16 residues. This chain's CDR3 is CAWRDPRGRLTEKLFF. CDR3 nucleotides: TGTGCCTGGAGGGATCCCAGGGGGCGTCTAACTGAAAAACTGTTTTTT.

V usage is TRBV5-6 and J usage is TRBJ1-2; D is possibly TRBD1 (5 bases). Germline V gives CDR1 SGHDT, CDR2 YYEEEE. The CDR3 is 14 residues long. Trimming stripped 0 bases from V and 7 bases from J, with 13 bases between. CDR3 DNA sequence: TGTGCCAGCAGCTTGGTCGTGCAGGGAAGTGGCTACACCTTC. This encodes CASSLVVQGSGYTF.

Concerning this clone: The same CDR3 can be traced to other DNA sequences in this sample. The CDR3 sequence: CASSLQGGTEAFF. DNA of the CDR3: TGTGCCAGCAGCTTACAGGGAGGCACTGAAGCTTTCTTT. The rearrangement links TRBV7-2 to TRBJ1-1; tentative D call: TRBD1 (5 bases). The germline V gene encodes CDR1 SGHTA and CDR2 FQGNSA. Trimming cost V 2 bases and J 4 bases, with 8 bases left between them. This CDR3 contains 13 residues.

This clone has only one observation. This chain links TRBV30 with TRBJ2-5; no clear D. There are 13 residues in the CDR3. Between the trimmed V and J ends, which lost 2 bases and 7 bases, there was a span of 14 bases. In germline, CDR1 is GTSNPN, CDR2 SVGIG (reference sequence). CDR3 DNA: TGTGCCTGGAGTCCCTACCTTTTCGGGACCCAGTACTTC. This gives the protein CAWSPYLFGTQYF.

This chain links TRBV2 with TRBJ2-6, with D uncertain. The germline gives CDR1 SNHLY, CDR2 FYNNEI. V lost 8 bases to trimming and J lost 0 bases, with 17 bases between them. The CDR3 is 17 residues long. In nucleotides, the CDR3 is TGTGCCAGCCGTGGGGTTGGAGCTCGCTCTGGGGCCAACGTCCTGACTTTC. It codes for CASRGVGARSGANVLTF. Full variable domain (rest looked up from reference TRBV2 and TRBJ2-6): EPEVTQTPSHQVTQMGQEVILRCVPISNHLYFYWYRQILGQKVEFLVSFYNNEISEKSEIFDDQFSVERPDGSNFTLKIRSTKLEDSAMYFCASRGVGARSGANVLTFGAGSRLTVL.

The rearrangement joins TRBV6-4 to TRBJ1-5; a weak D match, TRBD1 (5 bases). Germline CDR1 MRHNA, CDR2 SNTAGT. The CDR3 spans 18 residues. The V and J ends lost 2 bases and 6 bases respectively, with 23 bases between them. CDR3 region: CASSDPSTGRGAGQPQHF. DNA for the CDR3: TGTGCCAGCAGTGACCCCTCCACTGGGCGGGGCGCCGGTCAGCCCCAGCATTTT.

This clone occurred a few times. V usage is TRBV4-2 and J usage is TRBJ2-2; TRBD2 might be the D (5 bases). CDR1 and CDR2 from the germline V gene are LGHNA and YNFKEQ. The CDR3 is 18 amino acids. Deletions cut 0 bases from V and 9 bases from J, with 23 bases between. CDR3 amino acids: CASSQEALVLKLGRELFF. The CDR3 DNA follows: TGTGCCAGCAGCCAAGAAGCACTAGTACTGAAGTTGGGCCGGGAGCTGTTTTTT.

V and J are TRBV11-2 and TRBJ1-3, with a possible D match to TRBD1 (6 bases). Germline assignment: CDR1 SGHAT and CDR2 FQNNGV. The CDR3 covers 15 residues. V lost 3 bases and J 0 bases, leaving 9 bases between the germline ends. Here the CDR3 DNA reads TGTGCCAGCAGCTTTTTGACAGGCTCTGGAAACACCATATATTTT. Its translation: CASSFLTGSGNTIYF. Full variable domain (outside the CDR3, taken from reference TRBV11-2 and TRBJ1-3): EAGVAQSPRYKIIEKRQSVAFWCNPISGHATLYWYQQILGQGPKLLIQFQNNGVVDDSQLPKDRFSAERLKGVDSTLKIQPAKLEDSAVYLCASSFLTGSGNTIYFGEGSWLTVV.

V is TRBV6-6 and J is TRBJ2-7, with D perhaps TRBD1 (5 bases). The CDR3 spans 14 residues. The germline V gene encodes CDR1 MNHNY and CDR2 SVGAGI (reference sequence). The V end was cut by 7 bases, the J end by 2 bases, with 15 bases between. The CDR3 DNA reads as TGTGCCAGCACCGGCGACAGATATACCTACGAGCAGTACTTC. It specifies CASTGDRYTYEQYF.

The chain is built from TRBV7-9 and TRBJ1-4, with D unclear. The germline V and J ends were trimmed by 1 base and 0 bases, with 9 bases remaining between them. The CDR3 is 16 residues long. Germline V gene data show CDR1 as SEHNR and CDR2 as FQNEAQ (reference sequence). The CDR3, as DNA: TGTGCCAGCAGCTTAGAAGGCGCGGCAACTAATGAAAAACTGTTTTTT. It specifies CASSLEGAATNEKLFF.

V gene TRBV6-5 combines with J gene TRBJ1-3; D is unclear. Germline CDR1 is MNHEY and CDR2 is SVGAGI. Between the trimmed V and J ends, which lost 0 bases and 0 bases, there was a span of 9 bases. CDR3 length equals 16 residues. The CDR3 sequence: CASSYSTGSSGNTIYF. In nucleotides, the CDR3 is TGTGCCAGCAGTTACTCGACGGGAAGCTCTGGAAACACCATATATTTT.